A single TCR beta chain is shown here with its context. The same CDR3 arises from other DNA sequences in this sample as well. This sample is drawn from a study of shared T cell receptors in the human thymus. The V segment lost 4 bases and the J segment 1 base; nucleotides outside the gene matches: 3. Germline-derived CDR1 and CDR2 are MNHEY and SVGAGI. The CDR3 loop spans 15 amino acids. The table came from immunoSEQ multiplex PCR; TCRdb's copy has only in-frame clones and leaves some out. The sample holds 720,000 or so clones, 70% to 90% seen once. These same records also appear under a second study, on human thymus T cells. That source adds: All donors were healthy Finnish infants who were undergoing corrective surgery to treat congenital heart defects. Resections from corrective heart surgery supplied the thymus tissue. Gene usage for V and J segments appeared biased in thymic and blood repertoires.

This chain links TRBV6-5 with TRBJ2-1, with 8 bases that match TRBD2. Sequences were obtained from thymocytes. This clonotype was sampled from a girl less than two years old with a congenital heart defect. The CDR3 DNA is TGTGCCAGCAGTTCCCGGGGGGGGTCCTACAATGAGCAGTTCTTC. Translating gives CASSSRGGSYNEQFF.